One T cell receptor (beta chain) is described in this entry. Antigen specificity is unknown. Using immunoSEQ multiplex PCR, the repertoire was profiled, and TCRdb retains in-frame clones only, with some absent. The data show about 97,000 clones, 75% to 90% seen once. This specimen belongs to a study of PD-1 blockade in classical Hodgkin lymphoma. General study points: Some patients started nivolumab under 1 year after ASCT, and they were excluded. Newly diagnosed patients were said to have less baseline TCR diversity than healthy donors did. Patients who responded completely had about the same baseline diversity as newly diagnosed patients.

There was relapse after autologous stem cell transplantation in every patient, and there was variation in brentuximab vedotin exposure. V gave up 3 bases and J gave up 6 bases; unmatched junction bases: 12. Germline assignment: CDR1 LGHNA and CDR2 YNFKEQ. The CDR3 length is 16 residues. Here the sequenced sample was peripheral blood mononuclear cells (PBMCs), taken at baseline. V is TRBV4-2 and J is TRBJ2-3; 7 bases align to TRBD2. This sequence was found in a human donor with classical Hodgkin lymphoma. CDR3 region: CASSQGRVGRGDTQYF. CDR3 sequence (DNA): TGTGCCAGCAGCCAGGGGAGGGTCGGACGCGGTGATACGCAGTATTTT.